The clone carrying this T cell receptor (beta chain) was observed at least ten times. The antigen remains unidentified. cDNA was made by 5'RACE with 10-nucleotide random UMIs. Each CDR3 protein gets one entry after TCRdb re-called the 5' RACE reads with MiXCR. The data show 45,000 to 60,000 distinct CDR3 sequences, roughly 12% seen once. This sample was included in a study of neurological immune-mediated disorders. Study-wide points: The greatest degree of TCR clonal expansion was observed in HTLV-1-associated myelopathy, with the lowest in multiple sclerosis, below that of healthy controls. Across subjects, no CDR3 amino acid sequence appeared in expanded clones of more than one subject, a finding that suggested private repertoires in all groups.

Germline V gene sequence: CDR1 SEHNR, CDR2 FQNEAQ (reference sequence). V gave up 5 bases and J gave up 7 bases; unmatched junction bases: 4. The CDR3 totals 15 residues. Time point here: longitudinal time-point 3. The sequence was collected from a male donor with HTLV-1-associated myelopathy (HAM/TSP). This chain connects TRBV7-9 to TRBJ2-1, with TRBD2 identical over 14 bases. The specimen was PBMCs. CDR3 bases: TGTGCCAGCAGCGAGACTAGCGGGGGGGCGAATGAGCAGTTCTTC. Encoded protein: CASSETSGGANEQFF.